These T cell receptor beta chains were read from a single sample in a study of regulatory T cells in long-lasting Graves disease. In TCRdb, the multiplex PCR reads were re-called with MiXCR into one record per CDR3 protein. The sample consists of approximately 560,000 distinct CDR3 sequences, about 16% of them appearing once. These data were likewise used in another study, on T cells in Graves' hyperthyroidism and ophthalmopathy.

Sequencing used peripheral blood mononuclear cells (PBMCs), obtained at new diagnosis, from a patient treated with antithyroid drugs. The receptor set was obtained from a man aged 18-30 years with Graves disease. Both conserved end residues are part of each CDR3. A D gene is named only where the DNA matches it firmly. A row's size may be missing; if present it is once, few, many or a size class.

.,TRBJ2-3,TRBV20-1,many,CSAMSTRGYTDTQYF,TGCAGTGCTATGTCTACTAGGGGATACACAGATACGCAGTATTTT
.,TRBJ2-7,TRBV10-3,.,CAISDIGEKRYF,TGTGCCATCAGTGATATCGGGGAGAAGAGGTACTTC
.,TRBJ2-7,TRBV20-1,few,CSARDGGKSSYEQYF,TGCAGTGCTAGAGATGGGGGTAAAAGCTCCTACGAGCAGTACTTC
.,TRBJ1-5,TRBV10-3,.,CAISESKGNNQPQHF,TGTGCCATCAGTGAGTCCAAGGGAAACAATCAGCCCCAGCATTTT
.,TRBJ1-1,TRBV6-1,.,CASSRPTEAFF,TGTGCCAGCAGCAGACCGACTGAAGCTTTCTTT
TRBD1,TRBJ2-7,TRBV7-6,many,CASSPSGQESYEQYF,TGTGCCAGCAGCCCATCGGGACAGGAGTCCTACGAGCAGTACTTC
.,TRBJ2-1,TRBV5-1,.,CASSLAGTPPNEQFF,TGCGCCAGCAGCTTGGCGGGGACCCCCCCCAATGAGCAGTTCTTC
.,TRBJ2-5,TRBV25-1,.,CASSSGFGWETQYF,TGTGCCAGCAGTTCAGGGTTTGGGTGGGAGACCCAGTACTTC
TRBD1,TRBJ2-7,TRBV7-9,many,CASSRTRGTGGEQYF,TGTGCCAGCAGCCGAACTCGCGGGACAGGGGGCGAGCAGTACTTC
TRBD1,TRBJ2-7,TRBV20-1,.,CSAVVGTGGSSYEQYF,TGCAGTGCCGTTGTAGGGACAGGGGGCAGCTCCTACGAGCAGTACTTC
TRBD2,TRBJ2-5,TRBV24-1,few,CATTTLAGVSGQETQYF,TGTGCCACCACAACACTAGCGGGAGTGAGTGGGCAAGAGACCCAGTACTTC
TRBD2,TRBJ2-3,TRBV27,.,CASSSSGEGDTQYF,TGTGCCAGCAGTTCTAGCGGAGAGGGAGATACGCAGTATTTT
TRBD2,TRBJ2-3,TRBV29-1,many,CSVEDLAAGVSDTQYF,TGCAGCGTTGAAGATCTAGCAGCGGGAGTATCAGATACGCAGTATTTT
.,TRBJ2-7,TRBV4-1,.,CASSHQYRASDEQYF,TGCGCCAGCAGCCACCAATACAGGGCCTCGGACGAGCAGTACTTC
.,TRBJ2-7,TRBV2,many,CASSAYGGQYSYEQYF,TGTGCCAGCAGTGCGTACGGCGGTCAGTACTCCTACGAGCAGTACTTC
.,TRBJ2-3,TRBV28,many,CASSLGWRLGGSTDTQYF,TGTGCCAGCAGTTTAGGTTGGAGGCTGGGGGGCAGCACAGATACGCAGTATTTT
TRBD2,TRBJ2-5,TRBV11-2,few,CASSLLAGGKETQYF,TGTGCCAGCAGCTTATTGGCGGGAGGGAAAGAGACCCAGTACTTC
TRBD2,TRBJ2-7,TRBV7-6,.,CASSLDSGSGLAVF,TGTGCCAGCAGCTTAGATTCAGGTAGTGGACTAGCGGTCTTC
.,TRBJ1-5,TRBV30,few,CAWSVELDQPQHF,TGTGCCTGGAGTGTGGAATTGGACCAGCCCCAGCATTTT
.,TRBJ2-1,TRBV11-2,.,CASSSPTSPNGQFF,TGTGCCAGCAGCTCACCGACTAGTCCCAATGGGCAGTTCTTC
TRBD2,TRBJ2-6,TRBV7-9,.,CASSSVGLAGISGANVLTF,TGTGCCAGCAGTTCAGTAGGGCTAGCGGGGATCTCTGGGGCCAACGTCCTGACTTTC
.,TRBJ2-2,TRBV9,.,CASSVGGPGELFF,TGTGCCAGCAGCGTAGGGGGCCCCGGGGAGCTGTTTTTT
TRBD2,TRBJ2-3,TRBV28,many,CASSLAGGGSTDTQYF,TGTGCCAGCAGTTTGGCTGGCGGGGGTAGCACAGATACGCAGTATTTT
TRBD2,TRBJ2-1,TRBV20-1,many,CSARREAVNEQFF,TGCAGTGCTAGGCGGGAGGCCGTCAATGAGCAGTTCTTC
TRBD2,TRBJ2-3,TRBV2,.,CASSGISGRGTDTQYF,TGTGCCAGCAGTGGGATTAGCGGGAGAGGCACAGATACGCAGTATTTT
TRBD1,TRBJ2-2,TRBV7-3,.,CASSRGQGTGELSF,TGTGCCAGCAGCCGCGGACAGGGAACCGGGGAGCTGTCTTTT
.,TRBJ1-4,TRBV20-1,.,CSARNTRKEKLFF,TGCAGTGCTAGAAACACTCGGAAAGAAAAACTGTTTTTT
TRBD2,TRBJ2-1,TRBV7-3,many,CASGTSIGSIHNEQFF,TGTGCCAGCGGGACTAGCATCGGAAGTATCCACAATGAGCAGTTCTTC
.,TRBJ2-1,TRBV20-1,few,CSADKTLGSYNEQFF,TGCAGTGCCGACAAAACCCTAGGTTCCTACAATGAGCAGTTCTTC
TRBD2,TRBJ2-3,TRBV7-2,many,CASSPLPAGFSTDTQYF,TGTGCCAGCAGCCCTCTCCCAGCGGGATTTAGCACAGATACGCAGTATTTT
TRBD1,TRBJ2-2,TRBV7-9,few,CASSPPGQGAAGELFF,TGTGCCAGCAGCCCCCCGGGACAGGGGGCGGCCGGGGAGCTGTTTTTT
TRBD1,TRBJ1-5,TRBV28,many,CASSWGTDNQPQHF,TGTGCCAGCAGTTGGGGGACAGATAATCAGCCCCAGCATTTT
TRBD1,TRBJ2-4,TRBV7-2,many,CASSLETGSNIQYF,TGTGCCAGCAGCTTAGAGACAGGGTCGAACATTCAGTACTTC
.,TRBJ1-1,TRBV6-4,few,CASSDTSRGTEAFF,TGTGCCAGCAGTGACACTTCCAGAGGGACTGAAGCTTTCTTT
TRBD1,TRBJ2-5,TRBV5-1,.,CASSYRDREGETQYF,TGCGCCAGCAGCTACCGGGACAGGGAGGGGGAGACCCAGTACTTC
.,TRBJ1-1,TRBV7-8,many,CASSTPRRGTEAFF,TGTGCCAGCAGCACCCCCCGACGGGGCACTGAAGCTTTCTTT
.,TRBJ1-1,TRBV28,many,CASSLSRRDGTEAFF,TGTGCCAGCAGTTTATCTCGCAGGGATGGCACTGAAGCTTTCTTT
.,TRBJ2-3,TRBV2,many,CASTWTASTDTQYF,TGTGCCAGCACCTGGACAGCTAGCACAGATACGCAGTATTTT
.,TRBJ2-1,TRBV3-1,many,CASSQLLREQFF,TGTGCCAGCAGCCAACTGCTACGTGAGCAGTTCTTC
TRBD2,TRBJ2-2,TRBV12-5,.,CASGLVLAGSGELFF,TGTGCTAGTGGGTTGGTACTAGCGGGATCCGGGGAGCTGTTTTTT
TRBD2,TRBJ2-2,TRBV27,many,CASRLAGGTGELFF,TGTGCCAGCCGACTAGCGGGAGGGACCGGGGAGCTGTTTTTT
.,TRBJ1-6,TRBV6-1,few,CASSESPGLRSPLHF,TGTGCCAGCAGTGAATCCCCAGGGCTTCGTTCACCCCTCCACTTT
TRBD2,TRBJ2-1,TRBV27,few,CASSFPGLYNEQFF,TGTGCCAGCAGCTTCCCGGGACTATACAATGAGCAGTTCTTC
TRBD2,TRBJ2-3,TRBV5-5,few,CASSLGPSGHPTDTQYF,TGTGCCAGCAGCTTGGGCCCTAGCGGGCACCCCACAGATACGCAGTATTTT
TRBD1,TRBJ2-7,TRBV5-1,many,CASSGGQGSSYEQYF,TGCGCCAGCAGCGGGGGACAGGGGAGCTCCTACGAGCAGTACTTC
.,TRBJ1-1,TRBV9,.,CASSLEILGGSANTEAFF,TGTGCCAGCAGCCTCGAGATCTTAGGGGGGTCGGCGAACACTGAAGCTTTCTTT
.,TRBJ2-4,TRBV6-1,.,CASSEAMSPKNIQYF,TGTGCCAGCAGTGAAGCGATGTCGCCCAAAAACATTCAGTACTTC
.,TRBJ2-7,TRBV2,few,CASSEHPGLSYEQYF,TGTGCCAGCAGTGAACATCCGGGACTTTCCTACGAGCAGTACTTC
TRBD2,TRBJ2-3,TRBV10-3,.,CAISESTSGRPTDTQYF,TGTGCCATCAGTGAGTCGACTAGCGGGAGGCCCACAGATACGCAGTATTTT
TRBD2,TRBJ2-7,TRBV7-8,many,CASSGRLAGASYEQYF,TGTGCCAGCAGCGGGAGACTAGCGGGAGCGTCCTACGAGCAGTACTTC
.,TRBJ2-1,TRBV12-3/TRBV12-4,few,CASSPQLGNEQFF,TGTGCCAGCAGTCCACAACTTGGTAATGAGCAGTTCTTC
.,TRBJ2-1,TRBV28,few,CTAINTRDPHSYNEQFF,TGTACCGCTATCAATACCCGGGACCCTCATTCCTACAATGAGCAGTTCTTC
TRBD1,TRBJ1-1,TRBV10-1,.,CASIFTGAPKNTEAFF,TGCGCCAGCATTTTTACAGGGGCTCCAAAGAACACTGAAGCTTTCTTT
.,TRBJ1-4,TRBV20-1,few,CSAGEGGEKLFF,TGCAGTGCCGGGGAGGGGGGCGAAAAACTGTTTTTT
.,TRBJ2-1,TRBV20-1,many,CSARDDRDGYNEQFF,TGCAGTGCTAGAGATGACCGGGACGGATACAATGAGCAGTTCTTC
.,TRBJ1-3,TRBV27,many,CASSPGVSGNTIYF,TGTGCCAGCAGTCCAGGAGTCTCTGGAAACACCATATATTTT
TRBD2,TRBJ2-7,TRBV28,many,CASSLRGGPNEQYF,TGTGCCAGCAGTTTGCGGGGGGGTCCGAACGAGCAGTACTTC
.,TRBJ2-5,TRBV20-1,many,CSASPGQAGETQYF,TGCAGTGCCTCCCCAGGGCAGGCGGGGGAGACCCAGTACTTC
TRBD1,TRBJ2-5,TRBV10-2,many,CASRPGQGTPYQETQYF,TGCGCCAGCAGACCGGGACAGGGTACCCCGTACCAAGAGACCCAGTACTTC